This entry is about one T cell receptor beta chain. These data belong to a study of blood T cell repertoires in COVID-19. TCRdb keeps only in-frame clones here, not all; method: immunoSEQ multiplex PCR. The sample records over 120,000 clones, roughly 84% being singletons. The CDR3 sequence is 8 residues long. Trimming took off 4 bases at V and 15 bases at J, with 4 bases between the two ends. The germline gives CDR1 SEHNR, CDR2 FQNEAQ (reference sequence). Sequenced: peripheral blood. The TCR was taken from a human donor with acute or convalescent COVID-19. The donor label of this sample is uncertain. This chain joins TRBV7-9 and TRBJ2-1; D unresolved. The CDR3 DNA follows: TGTGCCAGCAGCTCCCGGTTCTTC. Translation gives CASSSRFF. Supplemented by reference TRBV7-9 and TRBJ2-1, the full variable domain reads DTGVSQNPRHKITKRGQNVTFRCDPISEHNRLYWYRQTLGQGPEFLTYFQNEAQLEKSRLLSDRFSAERPKGSFSTLEIQRTEQGDSAMYLCASSSRFFGPGTRLTVL.